The TCR beta chain described here comes from a study of cytomegalovirus exposure and HLA in healthy donors. The overall study: Early released data comprised 75 million to 100 million unique TCRs from HLA-typed donors. Study-wide points: For most TCR beta V segments, an earlier analysis put the productive rate at about 90% or about 30% of the time.

Amplification used 60 Vbeta primers and 13 Jbeta primers. Profiled with immunoSEQ multiplex PCR; TCRdb holds only in-frame clones, not every one. The sample yields about 77,000 clones, roughly 76% seen once. This CDR3 spans 12 amino acids. V was pared by 2 bases and J by 6 bases, with 4 bases between. Germline V gene sequence: CDR1 SNHLY, CDR2 FYNNEI. This clone was counted between two and nine times. Antigen unknown. This TCR was recovered from a woman aged 40 to 49 in good health and CMV-seronegative. The J gene is TRBJ2-2, the V gene TRBV2; D is undetermined. Sequenced material: PBMCs. CDR3 bases: TGTGCCAGCAGTGAAAGCCCCGGGGAGCTGTTTTTT. It specifies CASSESPGELFF.